Sequencing of this TCR beta chain was carried out in a study of blood T cell repertoires in COVID-19. Study-wide context: Donors in the United States, Italy and Spain gave samples during acute or convalescent COVID-19. Sources were T cells, B-cell-depleted T cells, or PBMCs; the material itself was cDNA or gDNA.

Original processing methods: Researchers report that nucleated cell counts were estimated from reference gene primer amplification. Clones were sequenced by immunoSEQ multiplex PCR, and TCRdb holds only the in-frame ones, with some missing. V, J and clone size were drawn from that table, and D and trimming were deduced from the DNA. The data hold 70,000 to 90,000 clones, with less than 90% observed a single time. In germline, CDR1 is SGHNT, CDR2 YYREEE (reference sequence). Trimming cost V 5 bases and J 2 bases; bases outside gene matches: 2. The length of the CDR3 is 13 residues. The sequence came from an elderly woman with acute or convalescent COVID-19. Sequencing was done on a sample of peripheral blood. V gene TRBV5-4 combines with J gene TRBJ2-7; TRBD1 matches at 9 bases. In DNA, the CDR3 is TGTGCCAGCAGGGACAGGGGTACCTACGAGCAGTACTTC. It yields the protein CASRDRGTYEQYF.